This entry lists 12 T cell receptor beta chains sequenced from one sample in a study of T cells in Graves' hyperthyroidism and ophthalmopathy. The TCR beta CDR3 regions underwent amplification using RNA transcripts as the source. The study used the HTBI primer set for a first-round RT-PCR of the TCR CDR3. Using its own MiXCR run on the multiplex PCR reads, TCRdb lists one record per CDR3 protein. The profile shows about 410,000 distinct CDR3 sequences, over 12% of them singletons. Sequencing was done on a sample of blood. The receptors derive from a young man with Graves' ophthalmopathy.

This clonotype came up many times. The rearrangement uses TRBV5-1 and TRBJ2-3; D call uncertain. Germline V gene data show CDR1 as SGHRS and CDR2 as YFSETQ. V lost 0 bases, J lost 4 bases, and 9 bases lay in between. The CDR3 is made up of 14 amino acids. The CDR3 DNA is TGCGCCAGCAGCTTGGAAGGCCACCCAGATACGCAGTATTTT. This sequence encodes CASSLEGHPDTQYF. The complete variable domain, with remaining parts taken from reference TRBV5-1 and TRBJ2-3, reads KAGVTQTPRYLIKTRGQQVTLSCSPISGHRSVSWYQQTPGQGLQFLFEYFSETQRNKGNFPGRFSGRQFSNSRSEMNVSTLELGDSALYLCASSLEGHPDTQYFGPGTRLTVL.

The chain joins TRBV7-3 to TRBJ2-3; unclear D gene. V was pared by 1 base and J by 5 bases, with 7 bases between. Per the germline V gene, CDR1 is SGHTA and CDR2 is FQGTGA. The CDR3 has 13 residues. This chain's CDR3 is CASSLRLLDTQYF. The CDR3 bases are TGTGCCAGCAGCTTAAGGTTATTAGATACGCAGTATTTT. Full variable domain (outside the CDR3, taken from reference TRBV7-3 and TRBJ2-3): GAGVSQTPSNKVTEKGKYVELRCDPISGHTALYWYRQSLGQGPEFLIYFQGTGAADDSGLPNDRFFAVRPEGSVSTLKIQRTERGDSAVYLCASSLRLLDTQYFGPGTRLTVL.

This chain connects TRBV11-3 to TRBJ2-2; 13 positions agree with TRBD2. CDR3 length: 17 residues. The V and J ends lost 2 bases and 3 bases, in that order; junction bases with no gene match: 3. Germline V gene lookup returns CDR1 SGHNT and CDR2 YENEEA. The CDR3 bases are TGTGCCAGCAGCTTAACTAGCGGGGGGGCCGACACCGGGGAGCTGTTTTTT. Its translation is CASSLTSGGADTGELFF. Combining the CDR3 with reference TRBV11-3 and TRBJ2-2 gives the whole variable domain EAGVVQSPRYKIIEKKQPVAFWCNPISGHNTLYWYLQNLGQGPELLIRYENEEAVDDSQLPKDRFSAERLKGVDSTLKIQPAELGDSAVYLCASSLTSGGADTGELFFGEGSRLTVL.

There are a few counts of this clonotype. This chain connects TRBV14 to TRBJ2-7, with D tentatively TRBD1 or TRBD2 (5 bases each). The V gene lost 3 bases and the J gene lost 0 bases, with 9 bases spanning the gap. This CDR3 is 14 amino acids long. CDR1 is SGHDN, CDR2 FVKESK, per germline. The CDR3 reads CASSHWDGSYEQYF. In DNA, the CDR3 is TGTGCCAGCAGCCACTGGGACGGCTCCTACGAGCAGTACTTC.

The table lists this clonotype with many counts. The rearrangement joins TRBV6-1 to TRBJ2-5; TRBD2 agrees at 12 bases. The V gene end was trimmed by 6 bases and the J gene end by 2 bases; junction bases not matched to a gene: 4. CDR3 length: 15 residues. Looked up from germline, CDR1 is MNHNS and CDR2 is SASEGT. CDR3 region: CASRSTSGGQETQYF. The CDR3 bases are TGTGCCAGCAGGTCGACTAGCGGGGGTCAAGAGACCCAGTACTTC.

V and J are TRBV14 and TRBJ2-5; 9 bases are a match to TRBD2. V shed 2 bases, J shed 5 bases, and the junction held 9 bases outside the gene matches. This CDR3 contains 16 residues. CDR1 and CDR2 from the germline V gene are SGHDN and FVKESK. The CDR3 spells CASSQWDLAGWETQYF. CDR3 bases: TGTGCCAGCAGCCAATGGGATCTAGCGGGGTGGGAGACCCAGTACTTC.

The genes are TRBV5-4 and TRBJ2-7; D ambiguous. Deletions cut 0 bases from V and 6 bases from J, with 19 bases between. CDR1 is SGHNT, CDR2 YYREEE, per germline (reference sequence). This CDR3 comprises 16 residues. This CDR3 is CASSLGSVGPLSEQYF. In DNA, the CDR3 is TGTGCCAGCAGCTTGGGGAGCGTTGGACCCCTTAGCGAGCAGTACTTC.

The sample holds many counts of this clonotype. This chain uses TRBV7-2 with TRBJ2-7; D unclear. V was cut by 6 bases and J by 2 bases, with 11 bases left in between. The CDR3 spans 13 residues. Germline V CDR1 and CDR2: SGHTA, FQGNSA. The CDR3 protein is CASRPTVAYEQYF. CDR3 in DNA: TGTGCCAGCAGACCCACGGTTGCCTACGAGCAGTACTTC.

This clonotype was found many times. The chain carries TRBV7-9 and TRBJ2-7; maybe TRBD1 (6 bases). The germline CDR1 and CDR2 sequences are SEHNR and FQNEAQ (reference sequence). This CDR3 has 17 amino acids. Trimming pared 2 bases from V and 4 bases from J, leaving 21 bases between. The CDR3 DNA reads as TGTGCCAGCAGCTTAACCCCCCTCGGCGGCAGGGGATACGAGCAGTACTTC. Protein: CASSLTPLGGRGYEQYF.

This clonotype has a single count. The rearrangement uses TRBV2 and TRBJ2-5; 7 bases are shared with TRBD2. This CDR3 is 12 amino acids long. Trimming at V came to 7 bases and at J to 4 bases, leaving 3 bases not matched to a gene. CDR1 is SNHLY, CDR2 FYNNEI, per germline. The CDR3 bases are TGTGCCAGCATGGGGGGGGGAGAGACCCAGTACTTC. Amino acids: CASMGGGETQYF.

This chain connects TRBV10-1 to TRBJ2-7; TRBD1 agrees at 10 bases. From germline, CDR1 is WNHNN and CDR2 SYGVQD (reference sequence). V dropped 2 bases and J dropped 6; count of bases not matched to a gene: 10. This CDR3 is built from 16 residues. For the CDR3, the DNA is TGCGCCAGCAGTGAGAGGACGGAGACAGGGGGCCTCGAGCAGTACTTC. Encoded protein: CASSERTETGGLEQYF.

The chain combines TRBV10-3 with TRBJ2-1, with TRBD2 matching over 7 bases. The CDR3 covers 15 residues. With V trimmed by 3 bases and J by 0 bases, 2 bases remained unmatched. The germline V gene has CDR1 ENHRY and CDR2 SYGVKD. The CDR3 loop is CAISEGGGSYNEQFF. CDR3 nucleotide sequence: TGTGCCATCAGTGAAGGCGGGGGCTCCTACAATGAGCAGTTCTTC.